This T cell receptor (beta chain) originates from a study of HIV-infected patients and healthy controls. This clonotype turned up a few times. Whole blood was used without fractionation, so all unsorted peripheral T cells were included. cDNA was made from around 0.5 ug RNA using alpha and beta constant primers. Separate chain-specific third strand synthesis with multiplexing indices produced the alpha and beta libraries. All rearrangements within a chain used one primer pair; cDNA molecules carried barcodes. The library had 12-nucleotide molecular identifiers formed by two random hexamers joined together. Each CDR3 protein is one row after TCRdb ran MiXCR on the 5' RACE reads. The sample has more than 15,000 distinct CDR3 sequences; 12% are singletons. V dropped 2 bases and J dropped 8 bases, with 4 bases sitting between them. Germline values: CDR1 MNHEY, CDR2 SVGEGT. This CDR3 region has 11 residues.

This TCR was recovered from an adult in good health. The gene calls are TRBV6-2 or TRBV6-3 and TRBJ2-1, with D unclear. The sequenced sample consisted of blood. CDR3 nucleotides: TGTGCCAGCAGTTACACAGATGAGCAGTTCTTC. Amino acids: CASSYTDEQFF.